A selection of T cell receptor beta chains follows, all from one sample in a study of blood T cells in healthy people across ages. TCRdb redid the calling of the 5' RACE reads with MiXCR, one entry per CDR3 protein. The data contain about 1 million distinct CDR3 sequences, more than 35% of them seen just once; the ten biggest clones take up approximately 20%. Material for sequencing was blood. Receptor source: a woman between 55 and 75 years old in good health. The CDR3 runs from the conserved cysteine through the conserved F or W. Rows may omit the clone size; those that give it use once, few, many or a size class.

TRBV3-1	-	TRBJ2-7	CASSQAGGPTYEQYF
TRBV20-1	few	TRBJ2-7	CSARGLQNYEQYF
TRBV5-1	-	TRBJ1-2	CASSQSEYGYTF
TRBV7-2	once	-	CASSLPGRAHNEQYF
TRBV7-2	-	TRBJ2-2	CASRPRPPGTGELFF
TRBV14	-	TRBJ2-3	CASSDVGGRMGDTQYF
TRBV3-1	-	TRBJ2-3	CASSQLGAITDTQYF
TRBV7-9	many	TRBJ1-2	CASSLVGGNYGYTF
TRBV6-1	few	TRBJ1-4	CASIESWINEKLFF
TRBV5-1	-	TRBJ1-1	CASSSTGTGATEAFF
TRBV9	-	TRBJ2-1	CASSRLAEGPAEQFF
TRBV4-2	few	TRBJ2-3	CASSQGAGRDTQYF
TRBV28	-	TRBJ2-2	CASLADLNTGELFF
TRBV11-2	-	TRBJ2-3	CASSTGALYTDTQYF
TRBV5-1	-	TRBJ2-1	CASSPRVSGRDEQFF
TRBV7-8	-	TRBJ2-3	CASSQLDRTYNEQYF
TRBV6-6	few	TRBJ1-5	CASKGDSSNQPQHF
TRBV11-2	-	TRBJ2-5	CASSLDGGRALRETQYF
TRBV20-1	-	TRBJ2-5	CSASGRRKETRYF
TRBV12-3/TRBV12-4	-	TRBJ2-1	CASSAGRLAGGPATFPNEQFF
TRBV15	-	TRBJ1-1	CATSRGAVKPEAFF
TRBV24-1	-	TRBJ1-5	CATSDGKLNQPQHF
TRBV25-1	-	TRBJ2-7	CASSEDFEQYF
TRBV28	-	TRBJ2-3	CASTWRAGGSTDTQYF
TRBV18	-	TRBJ2-5	CASSLRESAGGTNQETQYF
TRBV20-1	-	TRBJ2-5	CSARAFGLAGEGETQYF
TRBV12-3/TRBV12-4	-	TRBJ2-2	CASSYSGAEGTGELFF
TRBV6-5	many	TRBJ2-1	CASRGNEQFF
TRBV2	-	TRBJ2-1	CACSPTGTSYNEQFF
TRBV2	-	TRBJ2-1	CASSEFGGSVNERFF
TRBV20-1	few	TRBJ1-2	CSAPGQSYGYTF
TRBV11-2	-	-	CASSSIKGQGPSSYEQYF
TRBV30	-	TRBJ2-7	CAWSRGLAGEQYF
TRBV5-1	-	TRBJ1-6	CASSVEGYNPPLHF
TRBV14	-	TRBJ2-4	CASSQESRTRTKNIQYF
TRBV24-1	-	TRBJ2-1	CASVGTGGSNEQFF
TRBV7-2	-	TRBJ2-7	CASSVEGLARNEQYF
TRBV5-5	-	TRBJ1-2	CASSYGQGIEGYTF
TRBV20-1	few	TRBJ2-4	CSARTSGRAQYF
TRBV14	few	TRBJ2-1	CASSQDLTSGRQYNEQFF
TRBV2	-	TRBJ2-5	CANRAGPVETQYF
TRBV2	-	TRBJ2-1	CASSEASGVGLAGGSNEQFF
TRBV11-1	few	TRBJ2-7	CASSLPRSSAGGSSPGYEQYF
TRBV12-3/TRBV12-4	many	TRBJ1-2	CASSFGQGGGYTF
TRBV30	few	TRBJ1-2	CAWSPITGYGYTF
TRBV7-8	once	TRBJ2-5	CASSLAHTGRQETQYF
TRBV6-5	-	TRBJ1-2	CASSSPGLLGGYTF